This TCR beta chain was captured in a study of T-cell reconstitution after alpha-beta-depleted transplantation in children. As it was prepared, the TCRbeta library received unique molecular identifiers. TCRdb re-called the PCR reads through MiXCR, storing one row per CDR3 protein. The sample includes roughly 790,000 distinct CDR3 sequences, around 15% of them seen just once. V lost 3 bases and J 0 bases, leaving 16 bases between the germline ends. CDR1 and CDR2 from the germline V gene are SGHRS and YFSETQ. The length of the CDR3 is 17 residues. In its sample, this clonotype was seen a few times. This chain uses TRBV5-1 with TRBJ1-3; maybe TRBD1 (6 bases). The clonotype comes from a male patient younger than 18 who had a stem cell transplant for acute lymphoblastic leukemia, so the T cells may come from the graft donor. The sample was PBMCs, mostly from graft donor cells, taken 360 days after TCRalphabeta/CD19-depleted stem cell transplant. The CDR3 nucleotides are TGCGCCAGCAGCTCGGACAGCGCCAACCTCTCTGGAAACACCATATATTTT. Protein sequence: CASSSDSANLSGNTIYF.